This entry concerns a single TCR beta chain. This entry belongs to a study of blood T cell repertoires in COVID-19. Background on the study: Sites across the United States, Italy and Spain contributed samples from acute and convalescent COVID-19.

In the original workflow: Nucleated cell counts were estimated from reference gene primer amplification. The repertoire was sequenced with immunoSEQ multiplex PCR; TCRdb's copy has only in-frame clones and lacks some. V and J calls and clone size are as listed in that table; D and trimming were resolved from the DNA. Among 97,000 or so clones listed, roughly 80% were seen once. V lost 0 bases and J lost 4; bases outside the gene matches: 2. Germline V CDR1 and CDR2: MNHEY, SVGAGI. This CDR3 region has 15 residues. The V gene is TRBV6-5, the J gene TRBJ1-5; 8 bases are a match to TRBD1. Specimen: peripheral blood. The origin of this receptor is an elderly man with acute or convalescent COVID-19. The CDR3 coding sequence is TGTGCCAGCAGTTACTCGAGGACAGGGAATCAGCCCCAGCATTTT. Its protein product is CASSYSRTGNQPQHF.